This T cell receptor (beta chain) originates from a study of shared clonotypes between healthy human individuals. Generated by immunoSEQ multiplex PCR, the TCRdb table keeps only in-frame clones and is missing some. This table has about 79,000 clones, about 64% appearing once. Each donor was a Caucasian adult residing in Nashville, Tennessee. Germline CDR1 SGHRS, CDR2 YFSETQ. The V gene end was trimmed by 4 bases and the J gene end by 5 bases; junction bases not matched to a gene: 4. The CDR3 contains 14 residues. Material for sequencing was memory CD8+ T cells sorted from blood. Regarding subset: CD45RO+ cells pooled with CCR7-negative TemRA cells. V is TRBV5-1 and J is TRBJ1-5; 9 nucleotides match TRBD1. The TCR sequence derives from a man under 40 in good health. The CDR3 DNA reads as TGCGCCAGCAGCCTTACAGGGGGCGATCAGCCCCAGCATTTT. Protein: CASSLTGGDQPQHF.